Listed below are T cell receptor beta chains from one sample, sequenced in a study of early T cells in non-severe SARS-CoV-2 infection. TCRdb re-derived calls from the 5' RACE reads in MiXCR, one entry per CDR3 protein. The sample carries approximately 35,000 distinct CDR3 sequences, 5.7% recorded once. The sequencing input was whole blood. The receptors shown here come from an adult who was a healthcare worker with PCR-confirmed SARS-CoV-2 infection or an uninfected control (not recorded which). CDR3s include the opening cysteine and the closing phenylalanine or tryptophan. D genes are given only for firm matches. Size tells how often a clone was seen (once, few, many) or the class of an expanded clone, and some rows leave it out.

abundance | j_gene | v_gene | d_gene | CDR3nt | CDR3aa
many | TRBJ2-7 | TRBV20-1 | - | TGCAGTGCTAGTCCGGGACTCCCCTTGTACGAGCAGTACTTC | CSASPGLPLYEQYF
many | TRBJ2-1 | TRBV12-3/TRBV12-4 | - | TGTGCCAGCAGTTTCCGGTCTAGCAGGAACAATGAGCAGTTCTTC | CASSFRSSRNNEQFF
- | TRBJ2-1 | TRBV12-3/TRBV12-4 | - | TGTGCCAGCACCACGTCTTTTGAGCAGTTCTTC | CASTTSFEQFF
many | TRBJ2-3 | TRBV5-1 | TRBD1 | TGCGCCAGCAGCCCAGACAGGGACGGGACCCGCACAGATACGCAGTATTTT | CASSPDRDGTRTDTQYF
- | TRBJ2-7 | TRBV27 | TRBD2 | TGTGCCAGCTGGCCGGGACTAGCGGGAGGGGGGTACGAGCAGTACTTC | CASWPGLAGGGYEQYF
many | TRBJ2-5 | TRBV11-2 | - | TGTGCCAGCATATACGGGAGTCATCAAGAGACCCAGTACTTC | CASIYGSHQETQYF
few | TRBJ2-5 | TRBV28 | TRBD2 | TGTGCCAGCAGTCTCGGACTAGCGGTTCGGACCCAGTACTTC | CASSLGLAVRTQYF
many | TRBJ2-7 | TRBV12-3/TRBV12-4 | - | TGTGCCAGCAGTTCCCGCTTCGAGCAGTACTTC | CASSSRFEQYF
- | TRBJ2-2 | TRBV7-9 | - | TGTGCCAGCAGCCCCCCATTAGCAACCGGGGAGCTGTTTTTT | CASSPPLATGELFF
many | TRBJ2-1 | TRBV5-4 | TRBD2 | TGTGCCAGCACCAATCCCGGGGGGGCGGGAGGTGTTGAGCAGTTCTTC | CASTNPGGAGGVEQFF
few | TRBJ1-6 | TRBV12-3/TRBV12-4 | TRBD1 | TGTGCCAGCAGTCGAGGGGACAGGCATAATTCACCCCTCCACTTT | CASSRGDRHNSPLHF
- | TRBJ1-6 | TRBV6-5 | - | TGTGCCAGCAGTTACGGCGGGGTTGCGAATTCACCCCTCCACTTT | CASSYGGVANSPLHF
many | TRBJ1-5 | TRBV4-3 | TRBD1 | TGCGCCAGCAGCCGCTACAGGGGTCAGCCCCAGCATTTT | CASSRYRGQPQHF
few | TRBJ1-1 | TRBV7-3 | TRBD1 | TGTGCCAGCAGCTCGACAGGGCCGAACACTGAAGCTTTCTTT | CASSSTGPNTEAFF
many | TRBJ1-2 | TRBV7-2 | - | TGTGCCAGCAGCCGGGTGGCACAACCCCATGGCTACACCTTC | CASSRVAQPHGYTF
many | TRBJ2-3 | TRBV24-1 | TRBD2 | TGTGCCACCAGTGATTATCAAGCGGGAGCGACAGATACGCAGTATTTT | CATSDYQAGATDTQYF
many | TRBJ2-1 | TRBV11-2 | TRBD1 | TGTGCCAGCAGCCCGGACAGGTACTACAATGAGCAGTTCTTC | CASSPDRYYNEQFF
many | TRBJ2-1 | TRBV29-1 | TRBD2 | TGCAGCGTTGAAGTGACATTAGCGGGAGGGCCTCTGGATGAGCAGTTCTTC | CSVEVTLAGGPLDEQFF
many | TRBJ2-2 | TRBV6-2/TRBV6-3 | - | TGTGCCAGCAGTTACTCGAGGACGAACACCGGGGAGCTGTTTTTT | CASSYSRTNTGELFF
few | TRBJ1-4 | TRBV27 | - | TGTGCCACCTATCCGGGGAGGGATGAAAAACTGTTTTTT | CATYPGRDEKLFF
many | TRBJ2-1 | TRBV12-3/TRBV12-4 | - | TGTGCCAGCAGCTTAAGGTCCAGGGGCAGGACTTACAATGAGCAGTTCTTC | CASSLRSRGRTYNEQFF
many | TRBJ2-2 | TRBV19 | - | TGTGCCAGTAGTATAGTAGGCCTCGTGAACACCGGGGAGCTGTTTTTT | CASSIVGLVNTGELFF
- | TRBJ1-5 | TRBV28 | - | TGTGCCAGCAGGCCCGGGGCCGAGGGGTATCAGCCCCAGCATTTT | CASRPGAEGYQPQHF
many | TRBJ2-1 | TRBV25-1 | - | TGTGCCAGCAGTGAAGTAAAACGCTCCAATGAGCAGTTCTTC | CASSEVKRSNEQFF
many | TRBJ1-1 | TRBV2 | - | TGTGCCAGCAGCCTGAGGGAAAACACTGAAGCTTTCTTT | CASSLRENTEAFF
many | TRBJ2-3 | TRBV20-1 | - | TGCAGTGCCGGTGCTGACAGCAGCTTCACAGATACGCAGTATTTT | CSAGADSSFTDTQYF
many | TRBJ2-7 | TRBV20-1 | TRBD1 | TGCAGTGCGCGAATGACAGGGTTCTACGAGCAGTACTTC | CSARMTGFYEQYF
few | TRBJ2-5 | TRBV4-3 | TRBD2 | TGCGCCAGCAGCCAAGAAAGGACTAGCTCGGAGACCCAGTACTTC | CASSQERTSSETQYF
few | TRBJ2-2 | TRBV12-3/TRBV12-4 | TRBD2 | TGTGCCAGCAGTCCGACTCCTAGCGGGAGGGCCCCCGGGGAGCTGTTTTTT | CASSPTPSGRAPGELFF
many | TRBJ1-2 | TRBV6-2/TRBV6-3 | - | TGTGCCAGCCGACGGGCCAGGAACTCGTACTATGGCTACACCTTC | CASRRARNSYYGYTF